This TCR beta chain appears in the sequencing data of a study of blood T cell repertoires in COVID-19. Study details: Samples taken during acute and convalescent COVID-19 were collected in the United States, Italy and Spain. In each case, the material was cDNA or gDNA derived from T cells, B-cell-depleted T cells, or PBMCs.

Per the authors' pipeline: The authors estimated nucleated cell counts from reference gene primer amplification. Measured with immunoSEQ multiplex PCR; TCRdb has only the in-frame clones, and not every one. V and J calls and clone size are copied from that table; D and trimming were computed from the DNA. The top ten hold roughly 1.3% of the sample, which has approximately 160,000 clones, approximately 85% seen once. The V and J ends lost 8 bases and 5 bases, in that order; junction bases with no gene match: 10. This CDR3 is built from 16 residues. The germline V gene has CDR1 SGHTA and CDR2 FQGNSA. This sequence was found in a man in his sixties who had recovered from COVID-19. The sample was peripheral blood. J is TRBJ2-3 and V is TRBV7-2; 13 nucleotides agree with TRBD2. The CDR3 protein is CASDLPGLAGEDTQYF. The CDR3 DNA sequence: TGTGCCAGCGACCTCCCCGGACTAGCGGGGGAAGATACGCAGTATTTT. The whole variable domain, filled in from reference TRBV7-2 and TRBJ2-3, reads GAGVSQSPSNKVTEKGKDVELRCDPISGHTALYWYRQSLGQGLEFLIYFQGNSAPDKSGLPSDRFSAERTGGSVSTLTIQRTQQEDSAVYLCASDLPGLAGEDTQYFGPGTRLTVL.